This entry is about one T cell receptor (beta chain). The antigen remains unidentified. The sample originates from a study of cytomegalovirus exposure and HLA in healthy donors. Nominally healthy donors were sampled, though unrecorded immune exposures were likely. PCR used 60 Vbeta primers and 13 Jbeta primers. This table comes from immunoSEQ multiplex PCR, and its TCRdb copy is limited to in-frame clones, with some not included. The repertoire holds 40,000 to 55,000 clones, over 55% seen once, with 12% in the top ten. Overall study results and limits: A prior analysis recorded that most TCR beta V segments were productive about 90% or about 30% of the time. In a later analysis, V- and J-gene trimming of beta chains associated with a DCLRE1C missense variant, replicated independently.

Germline assignment: CDR1 MNHEY and CDR2 SVGAGI. The CDR3 has 14 residues. With 4 bases clipped from V and 6 bases from J, the junction kept 7 bases outside the gene matches. The receptor comes from a man in his sixties in good health and CMV-seropositive. The chain uses TRBV6-5 and TRBJ1-2; 8 positions match TRBD1. The sample was PBMCs. CDR3 sequence (DNA): TGTGCCAGCAGTTCCTTAGGACAGGGTAATGGCTACACCTTC. It is translated as CASSSLGQGNGYTF.